A single sample is the source of the 6 T cell receptor beta chains below, sequenced in a study of T cells in Graves' hyperthyroidism and ophthalmopathy (dated by TCRdb to 2018 to 2020). Libraries were made using multiplex PCR. Reads for this sample came from an Illumina HiSeq 2000. Amplification of TCR beta CDR3 regions was carried out from RNA transcripts. For the first round of RT-PCR on the TCR CDR3, the HTBI primer set was used together with the Qiagen OneStep RT-PCR kit. Using fastp trimming at Q25 and MiXCR clonotype assembly, TCRdb reanalyzed the public sequencing data and kept in-frame beta chains. Rows with one shared CDR3 protein collapse into an entry with the most common genes and DNA. The sample table lists about 660,000 distinct CDR3 sequences, 45% of them with a count of one. Of the sample, approximately 7.2% is held by the ten largest clones. The sample was peripheral blood or thyroid tissue (not recorded which). The receptors were sampled from an adult man with Graves' disease, either hyperthyroidism or ophthalmopathy (not recorded which).

The chain recombines TRBV12-3 or TRBV12-4 with TRBJ2-2, with 9 nucleotides matching TRBD2. This CDR3 is built from 16 residues. With 5 bases clipped from V and 7 bases from J, the junction kept 11 bases outside the gene matches. CDR3 DNA: TGTGCCAGCAGTGAAGCGGCGGGAGGGGGTAACGGGGAGCTGTTTTTT. It is translated as CASSEAAGGGNGELFF.

The V call is TRBV5-6, the J call TRBJ2-6, with TRBD2 matching over 7 bases. Trimming cost V 4 bases and J 0 bases; bases outside gene matches: 4. Germline CDR1 reads SGHDT; CDR2 reads YYEEEE. The CDR3 covers 16 residues. DNA for the CDR3: TGTGCCAGCAGCCAAGCGGGACCCTCTGGGGCCAACGTCCTGACTTTC. This gives the protein CASSQAGPSGANVLTF.

This clonotype was detected only a few times. This sequence joins TRBV20-1 and TRBJ1-1; no clear D. V lost 1 base, J lost 1 base, and 13 bases lay in between. Germline-derived CDR1 and CDR2 are DFQATT and SNEGSKA (reference sequence). This CDR3 has 15 residues. This CDR3 is CSARALGRANTEAFF. DNA for the CDR3: TGCAGTGCTAGAGCGCTGGGTCGGGCGAACACTGAAGCTTTCTTT.

J is TRBJ1-3 and V is TRBV2; 8 bases are a match to TRBD1. In germline, CDR1 is SNHLY, CDR2 FYNNEI. CDR3 length equals 15 residues. The V gene end was trimmed by 6 bases and the J gene end by 7 bases; junction bases not matched to a gene: 11. CDR3 protein: CASSLVGRTGNTIYF. CDR3 bases: TGTGCCAGCAGCTTAGTAGGACGGACAGGGAACACCATATATTTT.

The chain recombines TRBV19 with TRBJ2-5; D perhaps matches TRBD2 (6 bases). Germline V CDR1 and CDR2: LNHDA, SQIVND (reference sequence). The germline V and J ends were trimmed by 7 bases and 4 bases, with 10 bases remaining between them. This CDR3 is 12 amino acids long. The CDR3, as DNA: TGTGCCAGTAAGGAAGCGGGAGAGACCCAGTACTTC. Protein: CASKEAGETQYF.

V and J are TRBV29-1 and TRBJ1-4; a weak D match, TRBD1 (6 bases). Germline V gene lookup returns CDR1 SQVTM and CDR2 ANQGSEA. The CDR3 loop spans 16 amino acids. The V end was cut by 0 bases, the J end by 2 bases, with 13 bases between. The DNA of the CDR3 is TGCAGCGTTGAAGAGTCAGGGACATGGACTAATGAAAAACTGTTTTTT. This gives the protein CSVEESGTWTNEKLFF.